The source of this T cell receptor beta chain is a study of T cell repertoires in cytomegalovirus infection. The wider study: Selected CMV epitopes included recently identified HLA-C-restricted ones as well as well-studied HLA-B-restricted ones.

Unmatched junction bases numbered 6, after V lost 0 bases and J lost 2 bases. The CDR3 runs to 17 residues. The germline gives CDR1 LNHNV, CDR2 YYDKDF (reference sequence). A single record per CDR3 protein comes from TCRdb applying MiXCR to the reads. The repertoire holds approximately 910,000 distinct CDR3 sequences, with about 33% as singletons. Remarks on this clonotype: As yet, its antigen is unknown.

This clonotype was obtained from a human donor in good health (CMV status not recorded). Some clones in this sample may be carry-over from other donors' samples. This material consisted of cultured CD8+ T cells from PBMCs, taken from culture after CMV antigen stimulation. J is TRBJ2-2 and V is TRBV15, with 7 bases identical to TRBD1. CDR3 nucleotide sequence: TGTGCCACCAGCAGAGATCCTGGACAGGTTAACACCGGGGAGCTGTTTTTT. It is translated as CATSRDPGQVNTGELFF.